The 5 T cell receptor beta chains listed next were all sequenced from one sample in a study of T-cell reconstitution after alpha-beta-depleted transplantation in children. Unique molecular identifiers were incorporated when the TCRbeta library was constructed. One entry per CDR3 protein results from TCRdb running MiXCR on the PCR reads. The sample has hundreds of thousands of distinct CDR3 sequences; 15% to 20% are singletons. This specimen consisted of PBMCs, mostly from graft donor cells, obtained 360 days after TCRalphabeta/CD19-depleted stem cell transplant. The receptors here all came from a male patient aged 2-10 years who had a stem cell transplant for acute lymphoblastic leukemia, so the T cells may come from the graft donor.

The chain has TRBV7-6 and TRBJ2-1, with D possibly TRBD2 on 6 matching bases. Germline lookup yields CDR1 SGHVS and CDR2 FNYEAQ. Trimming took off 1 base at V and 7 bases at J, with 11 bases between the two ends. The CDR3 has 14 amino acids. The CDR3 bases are TGTGCCAGCAGCTTAGGGGGGGTGAGGAATGAGCAGTTCTTC. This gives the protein CASSLGGVRNEQFF.

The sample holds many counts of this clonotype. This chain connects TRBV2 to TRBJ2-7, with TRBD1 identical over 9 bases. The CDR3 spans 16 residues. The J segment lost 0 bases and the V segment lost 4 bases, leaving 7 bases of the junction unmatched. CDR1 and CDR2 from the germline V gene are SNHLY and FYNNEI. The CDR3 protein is CASSALTGGDSYEQYF. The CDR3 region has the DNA TGTGCCAGCAGTGCCCTGACAGGGGGAGACTCCTACGAGCAGTACTTC. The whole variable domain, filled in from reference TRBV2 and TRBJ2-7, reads EPEVTQTPSHQVTQMGQEVILRCVPISNHLYFYWYRQILGQKVEFLVSFYNNEISEKSEIFDDQFSVERPDGSNFTLKIRSTKLEDSAMYFCASSALTGGDSYEQYFGPGTRLTVT.

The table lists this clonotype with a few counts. The CDR3 loop reads CASSVAKGRPNTGELFF. The CDR3 DNA is TGTGCCAGCAGCGTAGCCAAAGGGAGGCCGAACACCGGGGAGCTGTTTTTT. The chain recombines TRBV9 with TRBJ2-2; TRBD2 is a possible D gene (6 bases). V was trimmed by 0 bases and J by 0 bases, leaving 12 bases between them. Germline V gene lookup returns CDR1 SGDLS and CDR2 YYNGEE. The CDR3 covers 17 residues.

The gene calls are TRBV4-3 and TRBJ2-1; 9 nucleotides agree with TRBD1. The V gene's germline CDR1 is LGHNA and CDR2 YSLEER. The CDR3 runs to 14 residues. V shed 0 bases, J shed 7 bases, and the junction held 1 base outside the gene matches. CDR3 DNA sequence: TGCGCCAGCAGCCAAGACGGGACAGGGAATGAGCAGTTCTTC. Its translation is CASSQDGTGNEQFF.

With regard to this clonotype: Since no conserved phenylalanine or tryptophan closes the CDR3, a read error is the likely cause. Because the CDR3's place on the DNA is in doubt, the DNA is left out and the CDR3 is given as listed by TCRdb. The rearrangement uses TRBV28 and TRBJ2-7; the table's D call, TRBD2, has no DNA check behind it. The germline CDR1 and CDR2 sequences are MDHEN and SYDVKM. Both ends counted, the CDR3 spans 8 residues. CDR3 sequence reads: CASSLRRG.